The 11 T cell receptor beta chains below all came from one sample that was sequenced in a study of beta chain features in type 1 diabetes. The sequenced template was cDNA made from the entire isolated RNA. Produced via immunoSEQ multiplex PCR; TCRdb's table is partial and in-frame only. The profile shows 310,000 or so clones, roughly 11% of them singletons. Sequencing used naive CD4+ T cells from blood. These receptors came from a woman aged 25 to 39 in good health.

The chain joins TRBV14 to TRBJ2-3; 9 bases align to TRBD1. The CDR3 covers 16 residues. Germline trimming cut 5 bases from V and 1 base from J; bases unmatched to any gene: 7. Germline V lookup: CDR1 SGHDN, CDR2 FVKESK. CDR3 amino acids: CASSARTGVGTDTQYF. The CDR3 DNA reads TGTGCCAGCAGCGCCAGGACAGGGGTTGGCACAGATACGCAGTATTTT.

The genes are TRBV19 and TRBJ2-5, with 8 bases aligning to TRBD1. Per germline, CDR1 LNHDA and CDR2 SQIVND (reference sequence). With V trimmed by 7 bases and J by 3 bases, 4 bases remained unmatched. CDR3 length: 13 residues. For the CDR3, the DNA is TGTGCCAGTACCCCGACAGGGGAAGAGACCCAGTACTTC. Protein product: CASTPTGEETQYF.

In DNA form, the CDR3 reads TGTGCCAGCTCAAAACCAAAACAGGGGGTTTACGAGCAGTACTTC. It yields the protein CASSKPKQGVYEQYF. This chain uses TRBV18 with TRBJ2-7; 8 bases map to TRBD1. CDR1 is KGHSH and CDR2 is LQKENI in the germline V gene. CDR3 length: 15 residues. With 5 bases clipped from V and 4 bases from J, the junction kept 10 bases outside the gene matches.

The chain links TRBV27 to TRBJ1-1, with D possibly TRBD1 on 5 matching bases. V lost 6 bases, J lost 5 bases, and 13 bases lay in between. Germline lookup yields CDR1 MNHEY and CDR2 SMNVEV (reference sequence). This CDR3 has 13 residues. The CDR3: CASRTSGKTEAFF. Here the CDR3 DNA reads TGTGCCAGCAGGACCTCAGGGAAAACTGAAGCTTTCTTT.

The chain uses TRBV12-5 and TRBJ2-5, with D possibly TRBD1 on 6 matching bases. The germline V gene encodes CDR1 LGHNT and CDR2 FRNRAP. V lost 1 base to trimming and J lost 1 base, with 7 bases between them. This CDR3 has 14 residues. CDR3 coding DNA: TGTGCTAGTGGTTTGGGGACAGCCCAAGAGACCCAGTACTTC. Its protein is CASGLGTAQETQYF. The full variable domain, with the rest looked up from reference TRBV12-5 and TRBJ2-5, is DARVTQTPRHKVTEMGQEVTMRCQPILGHNTVFWYRQTMMQGLELLAYFRNRAPLDDSGMPKDRFSAEMPDATLATLKIQPSEPRDSAVYFCASGLGTAQETQYFGPGTRLLVL.

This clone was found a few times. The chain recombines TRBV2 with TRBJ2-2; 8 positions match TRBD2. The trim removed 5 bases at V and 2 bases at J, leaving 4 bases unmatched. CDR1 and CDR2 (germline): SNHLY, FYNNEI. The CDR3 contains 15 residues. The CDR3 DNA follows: TGTGCCAGCAGTTATCTAGCGGGTAACACCGGGGAGCTGTTTTTT. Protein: CASSYLAGNTGELFF.

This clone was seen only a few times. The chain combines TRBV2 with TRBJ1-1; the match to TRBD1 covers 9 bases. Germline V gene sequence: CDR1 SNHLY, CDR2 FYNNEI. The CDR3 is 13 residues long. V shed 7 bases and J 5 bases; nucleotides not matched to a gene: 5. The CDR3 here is CASKGTGKTEAFF. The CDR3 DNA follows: TGTGCCAGCAAAGGGACAGGGAAAACTGAAGCTTTCTTT.

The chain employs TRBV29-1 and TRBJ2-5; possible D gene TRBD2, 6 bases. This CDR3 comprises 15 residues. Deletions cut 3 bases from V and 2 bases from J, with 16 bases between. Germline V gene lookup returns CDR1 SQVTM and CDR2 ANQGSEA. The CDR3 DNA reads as TGCAGCGTTGACTCGGGCGCGGGAAGACAAGAGACCCAGTACTTC. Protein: CSVDSGAGRQETQYF.

CDR3 in amino acids: CASSIGEAGTVYEQYF. CDR3 bases: TGTGCCAGCTCCATAGGAGAAGCGGGGACGGTCTACGAGCAGTACTTC. The gene calls are TRBV18 and TRBJ2-7; 7 bases match TRBD2. The J segment lost 3 bases and the V segment lost 6 bases, leaving 14 bases of the junction unmatched. The CDR3 covers 16 residues. Germline loops: CDR1 KGHSH, CDR2 LQKENI.

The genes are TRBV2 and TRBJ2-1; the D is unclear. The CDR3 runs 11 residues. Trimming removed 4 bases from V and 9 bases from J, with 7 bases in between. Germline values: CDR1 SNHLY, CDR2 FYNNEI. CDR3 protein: CASSGNFEQFF. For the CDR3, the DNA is TGTGCCAGCAGTGGTAACTTTGAGCAGTTCTTC.

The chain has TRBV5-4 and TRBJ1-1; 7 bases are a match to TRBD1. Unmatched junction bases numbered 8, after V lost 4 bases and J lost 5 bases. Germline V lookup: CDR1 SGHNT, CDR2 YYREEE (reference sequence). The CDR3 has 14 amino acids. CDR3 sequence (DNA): TGTGCCAGCAGCAAGGGACCAGGGGGGACTGAAGCTTTCTTT. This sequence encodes CASSKGPGGTEAFF.